This entry describes one T cell receptor beta chain. There is no known antigen for this receptor. No base quality values were provided; no much bigger clone lies one nucleotide off. These data are taken from a study of blood T cell repertoires in COVID-19 (dated by TCRdb to between 2020 and 2021). With respect to the entire study: Samples covering the acute and convalescent phases of COVID-19 were provided by collaborators in the United States, Italy and Spain. Deeply sampled blood TCRbeta repertoires from subjects exposed to, actively infected with, or recovered from COVID-19 were included in the dataset. The repertoires were released in a freely available public database intended as a resource for research on the immune response to SARS-CoV-2. Samples came from the ongoing ImmuneRACE study (first 160 participants) plus 1,254 subjects from 6 global collaborators. The material from the prospective study consisted of cDNA or gDNA derived from T cells, B-cell-depleted T cells, or PBMCs. HLA class I and class II types, where available, came from metadata supplied by the sample provider rather than from assay-based typing. Nearly every sample came with metadata listing a de-identified subject ID, COVID-19 status, age in years and sex.

Measured from the cysteine to the phenylalanine, the CDR3 is 16 residues long. The kept DNA is CDR3 alone, 48 bases in frame from the first base. CDR1 SGHTA and CDR2 FQGNSA are derived from the germline V gene. The junction shows trimming of 4 bases on V and 0 bases on J, and the gene matches do not reach 5 bases of it. TCRbeta CDR3 regions were amplified from genomic DNA by means of the immunoSEQ Assay, a bias-controlled multiplex PCR. The authors' pipeline ran thus. The number of nucleated cells in each sample was estimated from the amplification of reference gene primers within the assay. Sequence reads were collapsed and filtered to measure the absolute abundance of every unique TCRbeta CDR3 rearrangement. Productive Simpson clonality was computed per sample as the square root of Simpson's diversity index over productive rearrangements. TCRdb limited this immuneACCESS table to in-frame rearrangements with V and J called. A share of clones is missing; checked studies link under half to unresolved V genes, and the rest is unexplained. The V and J calls and clone size are taken from that table; D and trimming were inferred from the DNA. The sample contains tens of thousands of clones, about 86% of them found a single time. The leading ten clones occupy 1% to 1.5% of the sample.

Whole blood was collected in K2EDTA tubes by collaborating institutions according to the institutions' own protocols. For TCRbeta analysis, collaborator samples were shipped as frozen whole blood, as isolated PBMCs, or as DNA extracted from either sample type. Summary of the overall study and its limitations: Clinical and demographic metadata were provided uncurated, with the amount varying by source and participant.

The chain is encoded by TRBV7-2 joined to TRBJ2-3; 9 middle bases align to TRBD1. Sequencing was performed on peripheral blood. The clonotype originates from a man in his sixties with acute or convalescent COVID-19. The nucleotide sequence reads TGTGCCAGCAGCTCACAGGGGGCGTTCAGCACAGATACGCAGTATTTT. This sequence encodes CASSSQGAFSTDTQYF.